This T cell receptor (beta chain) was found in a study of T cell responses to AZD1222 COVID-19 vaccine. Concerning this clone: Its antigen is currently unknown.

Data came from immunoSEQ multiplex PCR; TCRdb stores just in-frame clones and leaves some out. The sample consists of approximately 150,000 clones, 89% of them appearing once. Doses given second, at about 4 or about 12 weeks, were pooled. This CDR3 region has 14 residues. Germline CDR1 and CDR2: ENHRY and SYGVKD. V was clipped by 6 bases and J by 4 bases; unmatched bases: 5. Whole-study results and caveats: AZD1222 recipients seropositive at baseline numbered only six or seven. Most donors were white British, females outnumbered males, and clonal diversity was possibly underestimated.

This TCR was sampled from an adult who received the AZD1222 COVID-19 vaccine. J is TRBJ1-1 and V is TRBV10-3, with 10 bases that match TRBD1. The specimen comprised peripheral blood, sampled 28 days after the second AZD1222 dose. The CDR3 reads CAIRVGQGSTEAFF. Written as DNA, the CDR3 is TGTGCCATCAGGGTGGGACAGGGGTCCACTGAAGCTTTCTTT.